This T cell receptor (beta chain) was recorded in a study of T cells in Graves' hyperthyroidism and ophthalmopathy. Of note for this clonotype: What it recognizes is unknown. Germline and junction disagree at one end, which may indicate a read error.

CDR3 length: 13 residues. The germline CDR1 and CDR2 sequences are KGHSY and FQNENV. General study results and limits: Ophthalmopathy, which appeared later, was predicted by the model a median about 6.8 months before onset. Most thyroid clonotypes expanded above 0.001 appeared in blood too.

Thyroid ultrasound and orbital computed tomography, with clinical symptoms and serum thyroxine and TRAb, informed diagnoses. Amplification of TCR beta CDR3 regions was performed using RNA transcripts as template. The TCR CDR3 first-round RT-PCR relied on the HTBI primer set. TCRdb re-analysed the multiplex PCR reads in MiXCR, keeping a single row per CDR3 protein. The sample contains over 650,000 distinct CDR3 sequences, just under 45% of which appear only once. This chain connects TRBV16 to TRBJ1-2; a possible D gene is TRBD1 (5 bases). The receptor's source is an adult man with Graves' disease, either hyperthyroidism or ophthalmopathy (not recorded which). Sequenced sample: peripheral blood or thyroid tissue (not recorded which). The chain's CDR3 is CTSIPDKGSGYTF. CDR3 nucleotides: TGTACCAGCATCCCGGACAAGGGGTCTGGCTACACCTTC.